The clone carrying this T cell receptor beta chain was recorded a few times. This entry is derived from a study of technical replicates of blood from a handful of donors. TCRdb's table, derived via immunoSEQ multiplex PCR, lists solely in-frame clones and lacks some. Among some 80,000 clones listed, around nine tenths were seen once. With 5 bases removed from V and 8 bases from J, the gap between germline ends came to 10 bases. Germline CDR1 SGHAT, CDR2 FQNNGV. The CDR3 loop spans 12 amino acids. The receptor's source is a human donor in good health. This chain connects TRBV11-2 to TRBJ1-3; D possibly corresponds to TRBD1 (5 bases). Sample: T cells isolated from PBMCs. CDR3 DNA sequence: TGTGCCAGCAGCCAGGGCAGCGACACCATATATTTT. The encoded protein is CASSQGSDTIYF.